One sample yielded the 5 T cell receptor beta chains listed below, sequenced in a study of CD8 T cells in ankylosing spondylitis. One entry per CDR3 protein results from TCRdb running MiXCR on the 5' RACE reads. Here the sample spans about 280,000 distinct CDR3 sequences, 20% being singletons. Material for sequencing was blood, either unsorted or a sorted T cell fraction (not recorded which). Every receptor here comes from a male donor with ankylosing spondylitis or in good health (not recorded which).

Only a few counts were recorded for this clonotype. This chain joins TRBV2 and TRBJ1-1; D call uncertain. The V end was cut by 6 bases, the J end by 1 base, with 9 bases between. This CDR3 comprises 13 residues. Germline V gene data show CDR1 as SNHLY and CDR2 as FYNNEI. CDR3 region: CASRVKANTEAFF. In DNA form, the CDR3 reads TGTGCCAGCAGAGTGAAGGCGAACACTGAAGCTTTCTTT. Looking up the rest from reference TRBV2 and TRBJ1-1 gives the full variable domain: EPEVTQTPSHQVTQMGQEVILRCVPISNHLYFYWYRQILGQKVEFLVSFYNNEISEKSEIFDDQFSVERPDGSNFTLKIRSTKLEDSAMYFCASRVKANTEAFFGQGTRLTVV.

This chain uses TRBV6-1 with TRBJ2-4, with D perhaps matching TRBD1 (6 bases). The CDR3 is 17 amino acids. CDR1 and CDR2 from the germline V gene are MNHNS and SASEGT. V dropped 3 bases and J dropped 0 bases, with 15 bases sitting between them. The CDR3 reads CASSDSDRLLAKNIQYF. The DNA of the CDR3 is TGTGCCAGCAGTGATTCGGACAGACTCTTAGCCAAAAACATTCAGTACTTC.

This clonotype was observed a few times. The rearrangement links TRBV29-1 to TRBJ1-5; 8 bases are shared with TRBD1. The CDR3 covers 12 residues. Germline values: CDR1 SQVTM, CDR2 ANQGSEA. V shed 6 bases and J 5 bases; nucleotides not matched to a gene: 3. The CDR3 here is CSVSGGDQPQHF. The CDR3 bases are TGCAGCGTCTCAGGGGGCGATCAGCCCCAGCATTTT. Together with reference TRBV29-1 and TRBJ1-5, the CDR3 gives the full variable domain: SAVISQKPSRDICQRGTSLTIQCQVDSQVTMMFWYRQQPGQSLTLIATANQGSEATYESGFVIDKFPISRPNLTFSTLTVSNMSPEDSSIYLCSVSGGDQPQHFGDGTRLSIL.

The rearrangement joins TRBV20-1 to TRBJ2-3; tentative D call: TRBD2 (6 bases). Germline assignment: CDR1 DFQATT and CDR2 SNEGSKA (reference sequence). Trimming stripped 3 bases from V and 2 bases from J, with 12 bases between. The CDR3 consists of 14 residues. CDR3 bases: TGCAGTGCTAGTGGACGGGGGTTCACAGATACGCAGTATTTT. The encoded protein is CSASGRGFTDTQYF.

The chain combines TRBV20-1 with TRBJ2-2; TRBD1 matches 10 bases. The V and J ends lost 1 base and 6 bases, in that order; junction bases with no gene match: 11. CDR1 is DFQATT, CDR2 SNEGSKA, per germline (reference sequence). The CDR3 loop spans 17 amino acids. The CDR3, as DNA: TGCAGTGCTAGAGGGTCTACTGGGACAGGGGTCGCCGGGGAGCTGTTTTTT. It codes for CSARGSTGTGVAGELFF.